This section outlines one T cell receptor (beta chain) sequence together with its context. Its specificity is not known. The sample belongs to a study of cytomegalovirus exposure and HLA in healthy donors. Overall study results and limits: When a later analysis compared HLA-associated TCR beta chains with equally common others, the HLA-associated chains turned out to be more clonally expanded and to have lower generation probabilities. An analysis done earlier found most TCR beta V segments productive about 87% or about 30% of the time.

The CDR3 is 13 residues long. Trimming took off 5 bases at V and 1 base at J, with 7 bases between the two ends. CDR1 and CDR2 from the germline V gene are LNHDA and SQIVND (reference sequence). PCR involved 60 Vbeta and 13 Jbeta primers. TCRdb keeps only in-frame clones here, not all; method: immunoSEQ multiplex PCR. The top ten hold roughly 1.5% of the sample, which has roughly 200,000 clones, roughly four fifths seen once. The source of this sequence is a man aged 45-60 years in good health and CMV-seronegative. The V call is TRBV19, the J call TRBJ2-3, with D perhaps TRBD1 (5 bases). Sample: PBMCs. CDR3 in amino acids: CASSDRRTDTQYF. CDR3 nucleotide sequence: TGTGCCAGTAGTGACAGACGCACAGATACGCAGTATTTT.